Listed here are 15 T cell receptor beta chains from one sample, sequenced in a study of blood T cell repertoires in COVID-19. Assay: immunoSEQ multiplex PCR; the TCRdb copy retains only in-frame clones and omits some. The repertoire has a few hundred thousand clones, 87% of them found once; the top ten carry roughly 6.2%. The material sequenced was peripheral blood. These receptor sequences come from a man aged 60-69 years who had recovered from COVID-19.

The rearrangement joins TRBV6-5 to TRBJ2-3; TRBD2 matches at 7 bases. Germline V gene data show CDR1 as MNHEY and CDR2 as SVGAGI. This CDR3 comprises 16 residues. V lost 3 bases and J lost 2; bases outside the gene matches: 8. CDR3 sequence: CASSYGAGRYTDTQYF. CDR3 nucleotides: TGTGCCAGCAGTTATGGAGCGGGGAGGTACACAGATACGCAGTATTTT.

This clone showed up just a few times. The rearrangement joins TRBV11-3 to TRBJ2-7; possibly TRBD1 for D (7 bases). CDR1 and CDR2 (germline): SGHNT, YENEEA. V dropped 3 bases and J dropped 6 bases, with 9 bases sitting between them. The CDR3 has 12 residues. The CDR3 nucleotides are TGTGCCAGCAGCTTCAGGGGGGCCGAGCAGTACTTC. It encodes CASSFRGAEQYF. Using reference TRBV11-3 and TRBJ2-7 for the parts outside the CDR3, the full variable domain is EAGVVQSPRYKIIEKKQPVAFWCNPISGHNTLYWYLQNLGQGPELLIRYENEEAVDDSQLPKDRFSAERLKGVDSTLKIQPAELGDSAVYLCASSFRGAEQYFGPGTRLTVT.

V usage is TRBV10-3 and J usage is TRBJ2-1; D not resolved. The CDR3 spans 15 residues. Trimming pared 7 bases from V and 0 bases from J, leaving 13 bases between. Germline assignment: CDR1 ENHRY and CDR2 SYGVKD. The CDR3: CAINNGVISYNEQFF. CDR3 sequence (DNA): TGTGCCATCAACAATGGAGTTATCTCCTACAATGAGCAGTTCTTC.

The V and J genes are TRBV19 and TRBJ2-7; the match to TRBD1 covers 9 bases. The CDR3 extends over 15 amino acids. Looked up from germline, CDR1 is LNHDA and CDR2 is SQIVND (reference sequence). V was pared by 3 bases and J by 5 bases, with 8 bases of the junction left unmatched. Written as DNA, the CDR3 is TGTGCCAGTAGTATTGGAGGGACAGGGAAGAACGAGCAGTACTTC. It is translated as CASSIGGTGKNEQYF.

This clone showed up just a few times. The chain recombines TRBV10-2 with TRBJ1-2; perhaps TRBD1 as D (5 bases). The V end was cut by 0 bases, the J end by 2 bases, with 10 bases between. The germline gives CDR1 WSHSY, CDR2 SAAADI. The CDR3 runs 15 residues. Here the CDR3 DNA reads TGCGCCAGCAGTGAGTCGAGTCAGGGAAACTATGGCTACACCTTC. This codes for CASSESSQGNYGYTF.

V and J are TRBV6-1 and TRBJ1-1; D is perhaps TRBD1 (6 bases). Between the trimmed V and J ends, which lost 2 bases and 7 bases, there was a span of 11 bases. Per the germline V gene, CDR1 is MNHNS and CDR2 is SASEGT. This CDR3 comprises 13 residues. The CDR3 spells CASSEHSDSEAFF. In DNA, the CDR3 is TGTGCCAGCAGTGAACATTCGGACAGTGAAGCTTTCTTT.

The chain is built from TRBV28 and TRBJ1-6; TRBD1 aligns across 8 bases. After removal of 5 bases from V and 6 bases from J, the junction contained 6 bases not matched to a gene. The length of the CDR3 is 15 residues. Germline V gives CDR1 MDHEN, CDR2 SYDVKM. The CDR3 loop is CASSRTGMRNSPLHF. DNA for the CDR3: TGTGCCAGCAGTAGGACAGGGATGCGTAATTCACCCCTCCACTTT.

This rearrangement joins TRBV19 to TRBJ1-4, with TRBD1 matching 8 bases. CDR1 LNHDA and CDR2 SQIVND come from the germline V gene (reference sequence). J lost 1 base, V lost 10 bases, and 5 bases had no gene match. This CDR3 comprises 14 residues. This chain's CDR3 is CATDRGGTNEKLFF. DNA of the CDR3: TGTGCCACCGACAGGGGAGGAACTAATGAAAAACTGTTTTTT. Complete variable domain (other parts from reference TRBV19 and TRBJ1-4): DGGITQSPKYLFRKEGQNVTLSCEQNLNHDAMYWYRQDPGQGLRLIYYSQIVNDFQKGDIAEGYSVSREKKESFPLTVTSAQKNPTAFYLCATDRGGTNEKLFFGSGTQLSVL.

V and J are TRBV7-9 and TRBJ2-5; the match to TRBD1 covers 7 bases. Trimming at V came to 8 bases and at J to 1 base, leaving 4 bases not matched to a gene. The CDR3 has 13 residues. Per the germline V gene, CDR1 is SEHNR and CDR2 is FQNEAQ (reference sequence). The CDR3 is CASVKGAQETQYF. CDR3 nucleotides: TGTGCCAGCGTTAAGGGGGCCCAAGAGACCCAGTACTTC.

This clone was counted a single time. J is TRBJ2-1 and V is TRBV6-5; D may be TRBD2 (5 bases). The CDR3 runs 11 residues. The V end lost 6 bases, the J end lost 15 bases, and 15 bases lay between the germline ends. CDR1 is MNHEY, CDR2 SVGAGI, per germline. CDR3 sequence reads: CASSRPGLAFF. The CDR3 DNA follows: TGTGCCAGCAGCCGCCCGGGGTTAGCGTTCTTC.

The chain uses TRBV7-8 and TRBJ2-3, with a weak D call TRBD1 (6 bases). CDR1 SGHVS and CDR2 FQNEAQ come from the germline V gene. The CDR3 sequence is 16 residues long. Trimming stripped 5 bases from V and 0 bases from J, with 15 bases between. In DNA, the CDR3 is TGTGCCAGCAGCCCCGAGGACAGTCCGAGCACAGATACGCAGTATTTT. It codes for CASSPEDSPSTDTQYF.

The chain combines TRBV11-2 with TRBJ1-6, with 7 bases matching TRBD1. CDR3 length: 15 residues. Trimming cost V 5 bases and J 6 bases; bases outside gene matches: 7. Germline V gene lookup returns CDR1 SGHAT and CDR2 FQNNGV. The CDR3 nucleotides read TGTGCCAGCAGCCCTGACAGGGCGGGTAATTCACCCCTCCACTTT. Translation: CASSPDRAGNSPLHF.

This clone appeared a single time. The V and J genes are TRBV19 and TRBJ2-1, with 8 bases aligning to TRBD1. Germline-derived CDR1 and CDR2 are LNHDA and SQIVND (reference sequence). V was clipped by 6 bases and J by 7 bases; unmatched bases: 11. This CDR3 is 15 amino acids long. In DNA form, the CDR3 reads TGTGCCAGTAGCCGTACCGGGACAGGAGAGAATGAGCAGTTCTTC. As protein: CASSRTGTGENEQFF.

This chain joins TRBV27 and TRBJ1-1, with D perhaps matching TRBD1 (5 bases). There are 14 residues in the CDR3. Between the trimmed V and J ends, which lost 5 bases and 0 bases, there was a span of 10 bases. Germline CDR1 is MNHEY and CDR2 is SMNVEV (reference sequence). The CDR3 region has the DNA TGTGCCAGCAGTCGGGGACTCATGAACACTGAAGCTTTCTTT. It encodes CASSRGLMNTEAFF.

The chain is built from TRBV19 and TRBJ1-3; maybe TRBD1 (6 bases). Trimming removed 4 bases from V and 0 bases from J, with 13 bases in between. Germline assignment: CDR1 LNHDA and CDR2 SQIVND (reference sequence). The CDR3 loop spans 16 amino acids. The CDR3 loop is CASSKLRQDSGNTIYF. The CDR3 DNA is TGTGCCAGTAGTAAACTTCGACAGGACTCTGGAAACACCATATATTTT.